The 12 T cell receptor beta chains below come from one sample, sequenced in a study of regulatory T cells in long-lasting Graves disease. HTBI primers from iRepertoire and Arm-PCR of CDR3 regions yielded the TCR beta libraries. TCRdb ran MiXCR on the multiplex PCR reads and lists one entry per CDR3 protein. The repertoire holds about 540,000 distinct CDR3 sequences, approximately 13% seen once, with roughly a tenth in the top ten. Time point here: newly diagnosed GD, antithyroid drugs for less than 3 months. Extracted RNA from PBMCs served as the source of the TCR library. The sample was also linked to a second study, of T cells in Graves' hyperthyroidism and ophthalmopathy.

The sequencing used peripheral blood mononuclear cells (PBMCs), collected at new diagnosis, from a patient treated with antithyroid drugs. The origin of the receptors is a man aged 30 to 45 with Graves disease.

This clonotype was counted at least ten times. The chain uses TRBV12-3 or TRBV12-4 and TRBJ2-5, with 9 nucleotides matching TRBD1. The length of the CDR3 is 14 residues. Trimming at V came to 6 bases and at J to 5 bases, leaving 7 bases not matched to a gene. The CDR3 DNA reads TGTGCCAGCAGCCTGGGACAGGGTGGCGAGACCCAGTACTTC. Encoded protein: CASSLGQGGETQYF.

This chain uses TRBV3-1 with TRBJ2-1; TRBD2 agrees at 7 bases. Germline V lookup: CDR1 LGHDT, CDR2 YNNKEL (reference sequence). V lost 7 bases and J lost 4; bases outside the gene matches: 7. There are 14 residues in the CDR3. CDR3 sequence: CASKRSGTYNEQFF. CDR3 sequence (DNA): TGTGCCAGCAAACGAAGCGGGACGTACAATGAGCAGTTCTTC.

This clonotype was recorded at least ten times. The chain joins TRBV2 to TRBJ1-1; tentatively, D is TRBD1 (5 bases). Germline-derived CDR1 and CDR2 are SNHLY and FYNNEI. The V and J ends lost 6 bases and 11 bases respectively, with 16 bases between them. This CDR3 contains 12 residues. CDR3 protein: CASRARSTDAFF. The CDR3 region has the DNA TGTGCCAGCAGGGCCCGGTCGACAGACGCTTTCTTT.

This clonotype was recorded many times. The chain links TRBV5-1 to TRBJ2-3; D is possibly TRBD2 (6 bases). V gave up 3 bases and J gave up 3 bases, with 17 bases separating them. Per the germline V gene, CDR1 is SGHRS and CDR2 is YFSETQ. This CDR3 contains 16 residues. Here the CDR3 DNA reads TGCGCCAGCAGCTCCGGTGGGGGGTCCGGGACAGATACGCAGTATTTT. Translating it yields CASSSGGGSGTDTQYF.

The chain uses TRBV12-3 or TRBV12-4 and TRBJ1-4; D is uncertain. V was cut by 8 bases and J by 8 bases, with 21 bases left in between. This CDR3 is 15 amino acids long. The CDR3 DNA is TGTGCCAGCGGACCGGGAGGTGGGCGTCGGGAAAAACTGTTTTTT. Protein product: CASGPGGGRREKLFF.

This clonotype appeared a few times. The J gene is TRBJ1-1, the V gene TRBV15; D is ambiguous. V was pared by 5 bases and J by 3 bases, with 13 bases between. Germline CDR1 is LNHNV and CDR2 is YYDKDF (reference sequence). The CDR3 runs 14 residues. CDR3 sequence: CATSEGLGDTEAFF. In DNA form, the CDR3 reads TGTGCCACCAGCGAAGGACTCGGGGACACTGAAGCTTTCTTT.

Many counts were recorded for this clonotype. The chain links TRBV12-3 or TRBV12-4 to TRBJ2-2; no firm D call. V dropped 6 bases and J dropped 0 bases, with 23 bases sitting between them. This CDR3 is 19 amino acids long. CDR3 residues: CASSRTHKKQTSNTGELFF. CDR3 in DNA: TGTGCCAGCAGCCGTACTCATAAGAAACAGACTTCGAACACCGGGGAGCTGTTTTTT.

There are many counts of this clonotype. The CDR3 DNA reads as TGTGCCAGCAGCTTAACGGGTAGGCAGGCTGAAGCTTTCTTT. Residues: CASSLTGRQAEAFF. The chain employs TRBV11-2 and TRBJ1-1; no definite D call. Trimming removed 2 bases from V and 6 bases from J, with 13 bases in between. The CDR3 runs to 14 residues. Per germline, CDR1 SGHAT and CDR2 FQNNGV.

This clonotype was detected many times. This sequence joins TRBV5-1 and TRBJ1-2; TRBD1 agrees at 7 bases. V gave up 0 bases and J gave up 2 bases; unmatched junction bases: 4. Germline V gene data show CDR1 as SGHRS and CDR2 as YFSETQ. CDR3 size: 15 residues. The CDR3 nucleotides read TGCGCCAGCAGCTTGGAGGGCAGGGGGAACTATGGCTACACCTTC. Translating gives CASSLEGRGNYGYTF.

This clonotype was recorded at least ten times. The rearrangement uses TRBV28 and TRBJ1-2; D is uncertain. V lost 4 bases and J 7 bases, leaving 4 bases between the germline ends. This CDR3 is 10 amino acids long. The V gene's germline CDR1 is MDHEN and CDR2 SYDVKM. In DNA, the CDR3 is TGTGCCAGCAGTTCTTTTGGCTACACCTTC. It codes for CASSSFGYTF.

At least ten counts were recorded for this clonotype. The CDR3 nucleotides are TGTGCCTGGGACCAGGTGGCTACTGAAGCTTTCTTT. It encodes CAWDQVATEAFF. The chain joins TRBV30 to TRBJ1-1, with D uncertain. This CDR3 contains 12 residues. Trimming left V 5 bases short and J 5 bases short, with 12 bases between. Per the germline V gene, CDR1 is GTSNPN and CDR2 is SVGIG (reference sequence).

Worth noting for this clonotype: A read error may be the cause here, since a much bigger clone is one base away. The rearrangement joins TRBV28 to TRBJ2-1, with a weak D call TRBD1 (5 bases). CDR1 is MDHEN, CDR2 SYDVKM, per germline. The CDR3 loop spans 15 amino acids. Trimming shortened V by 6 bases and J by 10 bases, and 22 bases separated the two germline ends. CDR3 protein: CASSPLLQAPYEQFF. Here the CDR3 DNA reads TGTGCCAGCAGCCCTCTGCTACAGGCCCCCTACGAGCAGTTCTTC.